The 6 T cell receptor beta chains below come from one sample, sequenced in a study of blood T cells in healthy people across ages (dated by TCRdb to between 2015 and 2017). The library was generated by 5' RACE. Sequencing used an Illumina HiSeq 2500. The second PCR ran for roughly 6 to 11 cycles and used a J-beta primer mix along with a sample-barcoded 5' primer. TCRdb handled the public reads itself, with Q25 trimming in fastp and clone calling in MiXCR, and kept productive beta chains. Rows with a matching CDR3 protein are joined into one entry that keeps the most common DNA and genes. Recorded for this sample are some 1,500,000 distinct CDR3 sequences; about 42% of them occurred a single time. The top ten constitute around 4% of the sample. Sequenced sample: blood. Receptors originate from a woman between 18 and 30 years old in good health.

The V gene is TRBV7-2, the J gene TRBJ1-2; 9 nucleotides agree with TRBD1. The CDR3 sequence is 13 residues long. The J segment lost 6 bases and the V segment lost 7 bases, leaving 6 bases of the junction unmatched. Per germline, CDR1 SGHTA and CDR2 FQGNSA. The CDR3 bases are TGTGCCAGCACCTGGACAGGGGCCCATGGCTACACCTTC. Its translation is CASTWTGAHGYTF.

J is TRBJ2-2 and V is TRBV12-3 or TRBV12-4; 7 bases map to TRBD1. The V gene end was trimmed by 3 bases and the J gene end by 3 bases; junction bases not matched to a gene: 7. CDR3 size: 16 residues. In DNA, the CDR3 is TGTGCCAGCAGTTTGATGGGCAGGGGGTACACCGGGGAGCTGTTTTTT. Translation gives CASSLMGRGYTGELFF.

In the case of this clonotype: A much bigger clone sits one base away, suggesting this may be a read error. The chain has TRBV20-1 and TRBJ2-3; 7 bases agree with TRBD1. The CDR3 length is 14 residues. The V gene's germline CDR1 is DFQATT and CDR2 SNEGSKA (reference sequence). The ends lost 5 bases at V and 1 base at J; junction bases unmatched: 6. The CDR3 spells CSAGQVSGTDTQYF. In nucleotides, the CDR3 is TGCAGTGCTGGACAGGTCAGTGGCACAGATACGCAGTATTTT.

At least ten counts were recorded for this clonotype. The rearrangement joins TRBV5-1 to TRBJ2-1, with D possibly being TRBD1 (6 bases). V was pared by 7 bases and J by 1 base, with 15 bases between. The CDR3 runs 15 residues. The germline V gene has CDR1 SGHRS and CDR2 YFSETQ. The CDR3 loop reads CASFGGYLSYNEQFF. The CDR3 DNA reads as TGCGCCAGCTTTGGGGGCTACCTATCCTACAATGAGCAGTTCTTC.

The chain recombines TRBV6-2 or TRBV6-3 with TRBJ1-2; D may be TRBD1 (5 bases). The CDR3 covers 13 residues. V lost 2 bases and J 5 bases, leaving 9 bases between the germline ends. The V gene's germline CDR1 is MNHEY and CDR2 SVGEGT. Written as DNA, the CDR3 is TGTGCCAGCAGTTACGGACACCTATATGGCTACACCTTC. This codes for CASSYGHLYGYTF.

The chain is built from TRBV2 and TRBJ1-2, with 11 bases that match TRBD1. The germline CDR1 and CDR2 sequences are SNHLY and FYNNEI. The CDR3 totals 16 residues. With V trimmed by 1 base and J by 4 bases, 5 bases remained unmatched. The CDR3 protein is CASSEVGTGGPYGYTF. The CDR3 nucleotides are TGTGCCAGCAGTGAAGTTGGGACAGGGGGGCCCTATGGCTACACCTTC. The entire variable domain, with the rest obtained from reference TRBV2 and TRBJ1-2, is as follows: EPEVTQTPSHQVTQMGQEVILRCVPISNHLYFYWYRQILGQKVEFLVSFYNNEISEKSEIFDDQFSVERPDGSNFTLKIRSTKLEDSAMYFCASSEVGTGGPYGYTFGSGTRLTVV.